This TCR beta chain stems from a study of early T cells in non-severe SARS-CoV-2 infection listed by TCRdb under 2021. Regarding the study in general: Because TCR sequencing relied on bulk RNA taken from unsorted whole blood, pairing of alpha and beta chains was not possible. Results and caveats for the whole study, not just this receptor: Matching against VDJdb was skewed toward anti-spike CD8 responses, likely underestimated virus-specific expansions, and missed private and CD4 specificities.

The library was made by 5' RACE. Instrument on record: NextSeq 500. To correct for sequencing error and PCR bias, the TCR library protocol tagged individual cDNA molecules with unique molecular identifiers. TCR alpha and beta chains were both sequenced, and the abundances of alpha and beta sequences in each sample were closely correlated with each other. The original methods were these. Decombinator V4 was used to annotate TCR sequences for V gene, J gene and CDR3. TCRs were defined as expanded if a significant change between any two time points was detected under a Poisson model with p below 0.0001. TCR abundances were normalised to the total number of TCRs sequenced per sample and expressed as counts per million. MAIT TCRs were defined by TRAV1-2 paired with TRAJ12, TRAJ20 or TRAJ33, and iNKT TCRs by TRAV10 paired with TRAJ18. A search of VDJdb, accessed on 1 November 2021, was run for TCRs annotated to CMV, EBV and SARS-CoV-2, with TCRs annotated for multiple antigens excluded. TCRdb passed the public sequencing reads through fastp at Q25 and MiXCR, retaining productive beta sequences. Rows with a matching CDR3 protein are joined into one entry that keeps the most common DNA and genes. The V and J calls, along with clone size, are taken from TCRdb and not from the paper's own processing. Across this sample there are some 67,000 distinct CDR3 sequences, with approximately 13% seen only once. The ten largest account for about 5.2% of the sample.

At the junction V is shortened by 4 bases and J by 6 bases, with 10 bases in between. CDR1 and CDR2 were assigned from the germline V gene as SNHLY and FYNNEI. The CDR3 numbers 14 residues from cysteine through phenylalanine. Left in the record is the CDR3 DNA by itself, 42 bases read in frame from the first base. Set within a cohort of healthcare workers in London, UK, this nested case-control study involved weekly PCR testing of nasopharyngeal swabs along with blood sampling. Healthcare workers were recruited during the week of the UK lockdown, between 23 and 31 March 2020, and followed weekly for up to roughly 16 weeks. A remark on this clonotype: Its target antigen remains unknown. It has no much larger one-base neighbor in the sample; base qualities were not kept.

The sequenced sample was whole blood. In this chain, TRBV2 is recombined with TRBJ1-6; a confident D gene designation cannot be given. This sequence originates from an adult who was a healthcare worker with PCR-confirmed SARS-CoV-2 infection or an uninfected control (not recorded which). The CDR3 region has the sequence CASSVPAANSPLHF. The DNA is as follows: TGTGCCAGCAGTGTCCCGGCGGCTAATTCACCCCTCCACTTT.